These T cell receptor beta chains were read from a single sample in a study of T cell changes during pregnancy in multiple sclerosis. TCRdb keeps only in-frame clones here, not all; method: immunoSEQ multiplex PCR. The data contain tens of thousands of clones, approximately 90% of them singletons. The sequences come from peripheral blood, collected in the second trimester of pregnancy. The receptors here all came from a female donor in good health, enrolled as a control in a pregnancy study. The CDR3 runs from the conserved cysteine through the conserved F or W. The D gene is left open where the match is weak. The listing skips clone size in some rows; elsewhere it reads once, few, many or a size class.

TRBD1,TRBV5-1,TRBJ2-3,NA,TGCGCCAGCAGCTCGAGACAGGGGCGAAATACGCAGTATTTT,CASSSRQGRNTQYF
TRBD1,TRBV7-8,TRBJ1-5,NA,TGTGCCAGCAGCTCAGGGGACAGCGGCAATCAGCCCCAGCATTTT,CASSSGDSGNQPQHF
TRBD2,TRBV29-1,TRBJ2-1,NA,TGCAGCGTTGAATTTCCGGGGGGTCCTTTTCTGTACAATGAGCAGTTCTTC,CSVEFPGGPFLYNEQFF
TRBD2,TRBV28,TRBJ2-1,NA,TGTGCCACCTCCAGTGCGGGAGAGAGCAATGAGCAGTTCTTC,CATSSAGESNEQFF
TRBD1,TRBV10-3,TRBJ1-2,NA,TGTGCCATCAGCGAGAAGATCGGGACAGGGGACAAATTTTATGGCTACACCTTC,CAISEKIGTGDKFYGYTF
TRBD1,TRBV27,TRBJ1-4,NA,TGTGCCAGCAGTTTATCGGGGCTTTGGACAGGGCGAAAACTGTTTTTT,CASSLSGLWTGRKLFF
NA,TRBV5-1,TRBJ1-2,NA,TGCGCCAGCAGCTTCACTCAGGGGAACGATGGCTACACCTTC,CASSFTQGNDGYTF
NA,TRBV19,TRBJ2-3,NA,TGTGCCAGTAGCGGCCTCAGGGGAGATACGCAGTATTTT,CASSGLRGDTQYF
NA,TRBV11-2,TRBJ1-2,NA,TGTGCCAGCAGCTTAGAATTTGGCAGGGGTAGTGGCTACACCTTC,CASSLEFGRGSGYTF
NA,TRBV5-6,TRBJ2-3,NA,TGTGCCAGCAGCTTGAACAGGTTGTCCGCAGATACGCAGTATTTT,CASSLNRLSADTQYF
NA,TRBV5-6,TRBJ1-2,NA,TGTGCCAGCAGCTTAGGAGGGGCGGATCTTCAAAACTATGGCTACACCTTC,CASSLGGADLQNYGYTF
TRBD1,TRBV7-9,TRBJ1-2,NA,TGTGCCAGCAGCTTTGGGAGACAGGGGGCTGACGATGGCTACACCTTC,CASSFGRQGADDGYTF
TRBD2,TRBV4-3,TRBJ2-7,NA,TGCGCCAGCAGCCAACTAGCGGGTACCCCCGAGCAGTACTTC,CASSQLAGTPEQYF
TRBD2,TRBV6-4,TRBJ2-7,NA,TGTGCCAGCAGTCATCTAGCGGGGGCCTACGAGCAGTACTTC,CASSHLAGAYEQYF
NA,TRBV30,TRBJ1-2,NA,TGTGCCTGGGAGAGGGACTATGGCTACACCTTC,CAWERDYGYTF
NA,TRBV5-1,TRBJ1-1,NA,TGCGCCAGCAGCTTGGATCGGAACACTGAAGCTTTCTTT,CASSLDRNTEAFF
NA,TRBV25-1,TRBJ2-1,NA,TGTGCCACCACAATAGCGGCCGGCCTCTACAATGAGCAGTTCTTC,CATTIAAGLYNEQFF
NA,TRBV5-5,TRBJ1-2,NA,TGTGCCAGCACCATCCCGGGGGGTGGAGGCTACACCTTC,CASTIPGGGGYTF
NA,TRBV27,TRBJ2-2,NA,TGTGCCAGCAGGCCGACAGGTCGGGACACCGGGGAGCTGTTTTTT,CASRPTGRDTGELFF
NA,TRBV15,TRBJ1-1,NA,TGTGCCACCAGCAGAGACAGGGGAGTGAACACTGAAGCTTTCTTT,CATSRDRGVNTEAFF
TRBD2,TRBV4-2,TRBJ2-1,NA,TGTGCCAGCAGCCAACCACCGGGGGGGAATGAGCAGTTCTTC,CASSQPPGGNEQFF
NA,TRBV29-1,TRBJ2-7,NA,TGCAGCGTTGGGGCAGTCGCATCCTACGAGCAGTACTTC,CSVGAVASYEQYF
NA,TRBV21-1,TRBJ1-5,NA,TGTGCCAGCAGCAAAGAGACAGGAGATAGCAATCAGCCCCAGCATTTT,CASSKETGDSNQPQHF
NA,TRBV15,TRBJ1-1,NA,TGTGCCACCAGCACCTTCAGGGGATCCAACACTGAAGCTTTCTTT,CATSTFRGSNTEAFF
TRBD1,TRBV29-1,TRBJ2-5,NA,TGCAGCGTTGACAGGGGGCAGGAGACCCAGTACTTC,CSVDRGQETQYF
TRBD1,TRBV11-2,TRBJ2-7,NA,TGTGCCAGCAGCTCCCCTCGGGACAGGGTAGGCGAGCAGTACTTC,CASSSPRDRVGEQYF
NA,TRBV19,TRBJ2-5,NA,TGTGCCAGTAGCCCCAGACATCTTTCGCGCCTGGAGACCCAGTACTTC,CASSPRHLSRLETQYF
NA,TRBV6-1,TRBJ2-2,NA,TGTGCCAGCAGTGAAATTATGGGGGGCACCGGGGAGCTGTTTTTT,CASSEIMGGTGELFF
TRBD2,TRBV19,TRBJ2-2,NA,TGTGCCAGTAGTATAGGGCTAGCGGGAGGAATAATCGGGGAGCTGTTTTTT,CASSIGLAGGIIGELFF
NA,TRBV10-3,TRBJ1-2,NA,TGTGCCATCAATGACTTAGCTAACTATGGCTACACCTTC,CAINDLANYGYTF
TRBD2,TRBV2,TRBJ2-7,NA,TGTGCCAGCAAGCGGCTAGCGGGAACGGACGAGCAGTACTTC,CASKRLAGTDEQYF
TRBD1,TRBV27,TRBJ1-5,few,TGTGCCAGCAGTCCAGACAGGGGGAATCAGCCCCAGCATTTT,CASSPDRGNQPQHF
NA,TRBV19,TRBJ1-3,NA,TGTGCCAGTAGTATGTCCAGCTCTGGAAACACCATATATTTT,CASSMSSSGNTIYF
NA,TRBV19,TRBJ2-2,NA,TGTGCCAGTAGTATTAGCACTAGTCAGTACACCGGGGAGCTGTTTTTT,CASSISTSQYTGELFF
TRBD2,TRBV7-2,TRBJ2-1,NA,TGTGCCAGCAGCTTCGGACTAGCGGGGTATGAGCAGTTCTTC,CASSFGLAGYEQFF
NA,TRBV27,TRBJ1-5,NA,TGTGCCAGCAGTTCCGGGGCGGGGTTCCAGCCCCAGCATTTT,CASSSGAGFQPQHF
TRBD2,TRBV30,TRBJ2-4,NA,TGTGCCTGGAGGGGACTAGCGGGCCTCCTTAGCCCAACATATATTCAGTACTTC,CAWRGLAGLLSPTYIQYF
TRBD1,TRBV5-4,TRBJ1-6,NA,TGTGCCAGACGTTTCGGACAGGAGCCTACGAGCTCCTATAATTCACCCCTCCACTTT,CARRFGQEPTSSYNSPLHF
NA,TRBV5-8,TRBJ1-1,NA,TGTGCCAGCAGCTTTGCGTCCGCAGCTTTCTTT,CASSFASAAFF
NA,TRBV7-8,TRBJ1-5,NA,TGTGCCAGCAGCTTATGGGGAGCCGCTAGTGTCAATCAGCCCCAGCATTTT,CASSLWGAASVNQPQHF
TRBD1,TRBV9,TRBJ2-2,NA,TGTGCCAGCAGCCCTCGACAGGGGGGGAACACCGGGGAGCTGTTTTTT,CASSPRQGGNTGELFF
TRBD1,TRBV28,TRBJ2-7,once,TGTGCCAGCAGTCCAAGACTTCAGGGGGCCTACGAGCAGTACTTC,CASSPRLQGAYEQYF
NA,TRBV19,TRBJ1-5,NA,TGTGCCAGTAGTAAAGGGGTCGGACAAAGCAATCAGCCCCAGCATTTT,CASSKGVGQSNQPQHF
NA,TRBV28,TRBJ1-5,NA,TGTGCCAGCAAGGGATTGGAGGCGTCTCAGCCCCAGCATTTT,CASKGLEASQPQHF
TRBD2,TRBV10-3,TRBJ2-7,few,TGTGCCATCAGTGGCAGACTAGCGGGAGACGGGGAGCAGTACTTC,CAISGRLAGDGEQYF
TRBD2,TRBV19,TRBJ2-5,NA,TGTGCCAGTAGTACCGGGACTAGAGAGACCCAGTACTTC,CASSTGTRETQYF
NA,TRBV9,TRBJ2-5,NA,TGTGCCAGCAGCGTAGTTGGGGAGGGGGCCCAGTACTTC,CASSVVGEGAQYF
NA,TRBV7-8,TRBJ2-7,NA,TGTGCCAGCAGCACTCGGACAGACAAGGCGTACTTC,CASSTRTDKAYF
TRBD1,TRBV10-3,TRBJ1-3,NA,TGTGCCATAGCCGGGACAGCGATCTCTGGAAACACCATATATTTT,CAIAGTAISGNTIYF
NA,TRBV11-2,TRBJ1-3,NA,TGTGCCAGCAACCGACAGGTCCCGGGAAACACCATATATTTT,CASNRQVPGNTIYF
NA,TRBV29-1,TRBJ1-1,NA,TGCACCGTAAGCGGGGGGGCGAACACTGAAGCTTTCTTT,CTVSGGANTEAFF
NA,TRBV5-6,TRBJ1-1,NA,TGTGCCAGCAGCTTGGCCAACCGGGAGAACACTGAAGCTTTCTTT,CASSLANRENTEAFF
TRBD2,TRBV27,TRBJ2-7,once,TGTGCCAGCAGTTCCATTAGCGGGAGATTCCACGAGCAGTACTTC,CASSSISGRFHEQYF
TRBD1,TRBV11-2,TRBJ1-5,NA,TGTGCCAGCAGCTCCTCCACCGAAGGACAGGGGGACAATCAGCCCCAGCATTTT,CASSSSTEGQGDNQPQHF